This TCR beta chain comes out of a study of T-cell reconstitution after alpha-beta-depleted transplantation in children. The germline gives CDR1 SGHNT, CDR2 YYREEE (reference sequence). The CDR3 sequence is 13 residues long. V gave up 7 bases and J gave up 5 bases, with 10 bases separating them. Unique molecular identifiers tagged the TCRbeta library. Via MiXCR, TCRdb re-called the PCR reads, giving one row per CDR3 protein. The sample records some 250,000 distinct CDR3 sequences, about 12% being singletons. This sample comprised PBMCs from the stem cell graft donor, obtained from the stem cell graft. The source is a human donor who donated a stem cell graft to a child with acute lymphoblastic leukemia. The chain combines TRBV5-4 with TRBJ1-6; D may be TRBD1 (5 bases). CDR3 in amino acids: CASGGGDNSPLHF. The CDR3 DNA follows: TGTGCCAGCGGCGGGGGGGATAATTCACCCCTCCACTTT.